This TCR beta chain was sequenced during a study of T cells after yellow fever vaccination. Study-level information: In the case of low-cell-number fractions, SMART-Seq v4 Ultra Low Input was used for preparation.

A universal primer site and UMIs were added as TCR cDNA was made by 5'RACE template switching. TCRdb re-called the 5' RACE reads with MiXCR, one entry per CDR3 protein. The top ten hold around 3.2% of the sample, which has 300,000 to 400,000 distinct CDR3 sequences, roughly a tenth seen once. The germline V gene encodes CDR1 LGHDT and CDR2 YNNKEL (reference sequence). This CDR3 is 16 amino acids long. V dropped 4 bases and J dropped 4; count of bases not matched to a gene: 7. General study results and limits: Peaking on day 5 versus 15, the secondary response was faster but weaker. Clones that expanded after primary vaccination mostly reappeared after the booster (96% CD4, approximately 89% CD8).

In the case of this clonotype: Its antigen is currently unknown.

Sequenced material: CD4+ T cells sorted from PBMCs, taken 45 days after the yellow fever booster vaccination. This clonotype was sampled from a man between 18 and 29 years old who received the YFV17D yellow fever vaccine. The rearrangement uses TRBV3-1 and TRBJ2-5, with 12 bases that match TRBD2. CDR3 residues: CASSPSSGGARETQYF. DNA for the CDR3: TGTGCCAGCAGCCCCTCTAGCGGGGGGGCTAGAGAGACCCAGTACTTC.